The 32 T cell receptor beta chains listed next were all sequenced from one sample in a study of low-dose radiotherapy and immunotherapy resistance in tumors. TRAV- and TRBV-specific primers primed first-strand cDNA, covering alpha and beta chains. A roughly 22-cycle PCR with a constant-region primer and V-primer adapter amplified TCRs. TCRdb redid the calling of the reads with MiXCR, one entry per CDR3 protein. The repertoire includes under 95,000 distinct CDR3 sequences, less than 20% of them detected once, and 1.1% to 1.5% sits in the top ten. Documented time point: after trial treatment. Treatment defined: LDRT plus nivolumab, ipilimumab, low-dose cyclophosphamide and aspirin (RACIN trial). Sequenced material: PBMCs, taken after low-dose radiotherapy plus immunotherapy. Receptor source: a male donor with prostate cancer.

The J gene is TRBJ2-3, the V gene TRBV20-1; 8 nucleotides line up with TRBD1. This CDR3 has 12 amino acids. V was clipped by 8 bases and J by 5 bases; unmatched bases: 6. CDR1 DFQATT and CDR2 SNEGSKA come from the germline V gene (reference sequence). As DNA, the CDR3 is TGCAGTACTTGGACAGGGCTAGATACGCAGTATTTT. This sequence encodes CSTWTGLDTQYF.

This clonotype was seen many times. The J gene is TRBJ1-3, the V gene TRBV20-1; no firm D call. Looked up from germline, CDR1 is DFQATT and CDR2 is SNEGSKA (reference sequence). The CDR3 sequence is 13 residues long. The germline V and J ends were trimmed by 5 bases and 0 bases, with 8 bases remaining between them. The CDR3 coding sequence is TGCAGTGCTCCTAAACACTCTGGAAACACCATATATTTT. Its translation: CSAPKHSGNTIYF.

This clonotype was seen ten or more times. The chain recombines TRBV28 with TRBJ2-1, with TRBD2 matching 14 bases. This CDR3 region has 21 residues. Germline V gene lookup returns CDR1 MDHEN and CDR2 SYDVKM. The V and J ends lost 6 bases and 7 bases, in that order; junction bases with no gene match: 23. CDR3 residues: CASSPTQGRLRGLAGVNEQFF. The DNA of the CDR3 is TGTGCCAGCAGCCCCACGCAGGGGCGACTACGGGGACTAGCGGGAGTAAATGAGCAGTTCTTC.

This clonotype occurred many times. The chain employs TRBV4-2 and TRBJ1-1; no clear D. V was clipped by 4 bases and J by 0 bases, with 12 bases between them. In germline, CDR1 is LGHNA, CDR2 YNFKEQ. This CDR3 spans 15 amino acids. This CDR3 reads CASSLGINMNTEAFF. The CDR3 region has the DNA TGTGCCAGCAGCCTGGGGATAAATATGAACACTGAAGCTTTCTTT.

For this clonotype: One base separates it from a far larger clone, so it is likely a read error. The rearrangement joins TRBV29-1 to TRBJ2-1; a possible D gene is TRBD1 (7 bases). The CDR3 is 12 residues long. The V gene's germline CDR1 is SQVTM and CDR2 ANQGSEA. V gave up 7 bases and J gave up 10 bases, with 17 bases separating them. CDR3 sequence reads: CSAEGGGYEQFF. In DNA, the CDR3 is TGCAGCGCCGAAGGAGGGGGCTACGAGCAGTTCTTC.

This chain links TRBV5-1 with TRBJ2-7; 8 bases fit TRBD2. The germline CDR1 and CDR2 sequences are SGHRS and YFSETQ. With 0 bases clipped from V and 6 bases from J, the junction kept 14 bases outside the gene matches. This CDR3 comprises 17 residues. In DNA form, the CDR3 reads TGCGCCAGCAGCTTGGGAATGACTAGCGAAGGGTTCCGCGAGCAGTACTTC. Translated: CASSLGMTSEGFREQYF.

This clonotype came up many times. This chain links TRBV30 with TRBJ2-1; weak D call: TRBD1 (6 bases). The V and J ends lost 4 bases and 1 base respectively, with 11 bases between them. The CDR3 has 14 residues. Germline CDR1 GTSNPN, CDR2 SVGIG (reference sequence). The CDR3 reads CAWTGEGSYNEQFF. CDR3 DNA: TGTGCCTGGACAGGGGAAGGGTCCTACAATGAGCAGTTCTTC.

This clonotype was picked up many times. The genes are TRBV28 and TRBJ2-6; possibly TRBD1 or TRBD2 for D (6 bases each). V gave up 6 bases and J gave up 0 bases, with 12 bases separating them. CDR3 length equals 16 residues. Germline CDR1 reads MDHEN; CDR2 reads SYDVKM. Here the CDR3 reads CASSWGASSGANVLTF. CDR3 DNA: TGTGCCAGCAGCTGGGGGGCCAGCTCTGGGGCCAACGTCCTGACTTTC.

Ten or more counts support this clonotype. The genes are TRBV5-1 and TRBJ2-3; 8 nucleotides match TRBD2. There are 16 residues in the CDR3. V trimming: 2 bases; J trimming: 2 bases; junction bases outside the gene matches: 7. The germline gives CDR1 SGHRS, CDR2 YFSETQ. The CDR3 spells CASSFLAAGVTDTQYF. The CDR3 DNA reads as TGCGCCAGCAGCTTCCTAGCAGCGGGAGTCACAGATACGCAGTATTTT.

The CDR3 sequence: CASSPPSGTTYNEQFF. Here the CDR3 DNA reads TGTGCCAGCTCACCACCTAGCGGGACCACCTACAATGAGCAGTTCTTC. The chain uses TRBV18 and TRBJ2-1; 8 bases map to TRBD2. Germline V gene sequence: CDR1 KGHSH, CDR2 LQKENI. This CDR3 comprises 16 residues. Trimming cost V 0 bases and J 2 bases; bases outside gene matches: 3.

V is TRBV6-2 or TRBV6-3 and J is TRBJ2-7; 10 nucleotides agree with TRBD2. Losses at the gene ends were 5 bases for V and 0 bases for J; bases not matched to a gene: 4. Germline CDR1 MNHEY, CDR2 SVGEGT. The CDR3 is 15 amino acids. CDR3 sequence: CASSDRLAGSYEQYF. The CDR3 DNA sequence: TGTGCCAGCAGTGACCGACTAGCGGGCTCCTACGAGCAGTACTTC.

The chain is built from TRBV28 and TRBJ2-1; the D gene is possibly TRBD1 (6 bases). The CDR3 totals 13 residues. Germline V gene sequence: CDR1 MDHEN, CDR2 SYDVKM. V was clipped by 5 bases and J by 13 bases, with 18 bases between them. CDR3 coding DNA: TGTGCCAGCAGTGGGCAGGGGTCACCCTATCAGTTCTTC. Translated: CASSGQGSPYQFF.

Many counts were recorded for this clonotype. The V and J genes are TRBV12-3 or TRBV12-4 and TRBJ2-5; TRBD2 matches 8 bases. The CDR3 is made up of 14 amino acids. After removal of 5 bases from V and 2 bases from J, the junction contained 4 bases not matched to a gene. The CDR3 DNA reads TGTGCCAGCAGTGCGGGAGGCCCGCAAGAGACCCAGTACTTC. Its translation is CASSAGGPQETQYF.

This clonotype was seen many times. CDR3: CASSSGGRETLQFF. The CDR3 DNA follows: TGTGCCAGCAGCTCGGGGGGGCGCGAAACGCTCCAGTTCTTC. The chain recombines TRBV7-2 with TRBJ2-1; 8 bases align to TRBD2. Unmatched junction bases numbered 12, after V lost 4 bases and J lost 13 bases. The CDR3 contains 14 residues. Germline V CDR1 and CDR2: SGHTA, FQGNSA.

This clonotype was found many times. V usage is TRBV9 and J usage is TRBJ2-1, with TRBD2 identical over 11 bases. J gave up 6 bases and V 2 bases, and 10 bases lay outside the gene matches. From germline, CDR1 is SGDLS and CDR2 YYNGEE. The length of the CDR3 is 17 residues. CDR3 in DNA: TGTGCCAGCAGCGTTTCGATGCGACTAGCGGGGACCAATGAGCAGTTCTTC. Translation: CASSVSMRLAGTNEQFF.

The V gene is TRBV18, the J gene TRBJ2-1; 12 positions match TRBD2. J lost 4 bases, V lost 3 bases, and 7 bases had no gene match. The germline V gene encodes CDR1 KGHSH and CDR2 LQKENI. The CDR3 sequence is 17 residues long. CDR3 bases: TGTGCCAGCTCACCTCTGACTAGCGGGAGTTCTTACAATGAGCAGTTCTTC. Translating gives CASSPLTSGSSYNEQFF.

This clonotype was counted many times. The chain has TRBV4-3 and TRBJ2-1, with D perhaps matching TRBD1 (6 bases). V was trimmed by 1 base and J by 10 bases, leaving 14 bases between them. There are 14 residues in the CDR3. Germline lookup yields CDR1 LGHNA and CDR2 YSLEER. CDR3 DNA: TGCGCCAGCAGCCAAGTGGTTCAGGGGCTCGAGCAGTTCTTC. Translating gives CASSQVVQGLEQFF.

This clonotype came up many times. This chain joins TRBV28 and TRBJ1-5; 10 bases align to TRBD1. The CDR3 has 17 residues. Unmatched junction bases numbered 14, after V lost 7 bases and J lost 5 bases. Looked up from germline, CDR1 is MDHEN and CDR2 is SYDVKM. The CDR3 spells CASTPEAGQGYHQPQHF. As DNA, the CDR3 is TGTGCCAGCACTCCCGAAGCGGGACAGGGGTATCATCAGCCCCAGCATTTT.

This clonotype has a count of ten or more. This chain connects TRBV6-2 or TRBV6-3 to TRBJ2-7; D gene unclear. The CDR3 extends over 15 amino acids. Per germline, CDR1 MNHEY and CDR2 SVGEGT. V was trimmed by 7 bases and J by 0 bases, leaving 16 bases between them. The CDR3 DNA sequence: TGTGCCAGCATTCGATCCAGGACGGGCTCCTACGAGCAGTACTTC. Translating gives CASIRSRTGSYEQYF.

This clonotype appeared many times. V gene TRBV29-1 combines with J gene TRBJ1-1; tentatively, D is TRBD1 (6 bases). Germline V gene lookup returns CDR1 SQVTM and CDR2 ANQGSEA. The CDR3 has 12 residues. V was clipped by 8 bases and J by 2 bases, with 12 bases between them. DNA for the CDR3: TGCAGCTCCCAGACAGGAAACACTGAAGCTTTCTTT. Protein sequence: CSSQTGNTEAFF.

The CDR3 loop is CASSVIAGDLYEQYF. In DNA form, the CDR3 reads TGTGCCAGCAGCGTCATAGCGGGAGATCTCTACGAGCAGTACTTC. This rearrangement joins TRBV9 to TRBJ2-7, with 9 bases fitting TRBD2. V shed 2 bases and J 3 bases; nucleotides not matched to a gene: 6. Germline CDR1 reads SGDLS; CDR2 reads YYNGEE. This CDR3 spans 15 amino acids. The whole variable domain, remainder taken from reference TRBV9 and TRBJ2-7, is DSGVTQTPKHLITATGQRVTLRCSPRSGDLSVYWYQQSLDQGLQFLIQYYNGEERAKGNILERFSAQQFPDLHSELNLSSLELGDSALYFCASSVIAGDLYEQYFGPGTRLTVT.

This clonotype was counted between two and nine times. The rearrangement uses TRBV6-2 or TRBV6-3 and TRBJ2-1; 8 bases agree with TRBD2. Trimming at V came to 10 bases and at J to 7 bases, leaving 27 bases not matched to a gene. Germline V CDR1 and CDR2: MNHEY, SVGEGT. CDR3 size: 19 residues. CDR3 region: CATLPLGGRPPWGLNEQFF. In DNA, the CDR3 is TGTGCCACCCTCCCGTTAGGCGGGAGGCCACCCTGGGGGTTGAATGAGCAGTTCTTC.

This clonotype was recorded many times. The genes are TRBV20-1 and TRBJ1-4; D call uncertain. The CDR3 loop spans 16 amino acids. The germline gives CDR1 DFQATT, CDR2 SNEGSKA (reference sequence). The V end was cut by 1 base, the J end by 3 bases, with 15 bases between. CDR3 in DNA: TGCAGTGCTAGAGCCCCCACCGGAGGAGCTAATGAAAAACTGTTTTTT. It yields the protein CSARAPTGGANEKLFF.

This clonotype was observed a few times. V usage is TRBV28 and J usage is TRBJ1-1; D is unclear. Trimming took 6 bases from V and 8 from J, leaving 31 bases between them. CDR1 is MDHEN and CDR2 is SYDVKM in the germline V gene. This CDR3 has 18 residues. The CDR3: CASSSLPWKRVSLLEAFF. In nucleotides, the CDR3 is TGTGCCAGCAGCTCTCTCCCCTGGAAGAGGGTTTCTCTTCTCGAAGCTTTCTTT. Full variable domain (remainder filled in from reference TRBV28 and TRBJ1-1): DVKVTQSSRYLVKRTGEKVFLECVQDMDHENMFWYRQDPGLGLRLIYFSYDVKMKEKGDIPEGYSVSREKKERFSLILESASTNQTSMYLCASSSLPWKRVSLLEAFFGQGTRLTVV.

This clonotype has ten or more counts. DNA of the CDR3: TGTGCCAGCAGGTTGGGGGGAAATCAGCCCCAGCATTTT. Its translation: CASRLGGNQPQHF. The rearrangement uses TRBV6-5 and TRBJ1-5; TRBD1 might be the D (5 bases). Deletions cut 6 bases from V and 4 bases from J, with 10 bases between. Looked up from germline, CDR1 is MNHEY and CDR2 is SVGAGI. The CDR3 sequence is 13 residues long.

The sample holds a few counts of this clonotype. The chain couples TRBV19 to TRBJ2-6; 9 positions match TRBD1. The junction had 5 bases not matched to a gene; V was cut back by 5 bases and J by 0 bases. This CDR3 contains 17 residues. In germline, CDR1 is LNHDA, CDR2 SQIVND (reference sequence). CDR3: CASSLGQGPSGANVLTF. The CDR3 nucleotides are TGTGCCAGTAGTCTCGGACAGGGGCCCTCTGGGGCCAACGTCCTGACTTTC. The full variable domain, completed using reference TRBV19 and TRBJ2-6, is DGGITQSPKYLFRKEGQNVTLSCEQNLNHDAMYWYRQDPGQGLRLIYYSQIVNDFQKGDIAEGYSVSREKKESFPLTVTSAQKNPTAFYLCASSLGQGPSGANVLTFGAGSRLTVL.

This clonotype was seen at least ten times. This chain uses TRBV7-2 with TRBJ2-7, with D perhaps matching TRBD1 (5 bases). The ends were cut back, 5 bases at V and 4 bases at J, with 9 bases in the middle. CDR3 length: 12 amino acids. Germline loops: CDR1 SGHTA, CDR2 FQGNSA. The CDR3 DNA reads as TGTGCCAGCAGCCCCGACAGATACGAGCAGTACTTC. Encoded protein: CASSPDRYEQYF.

Comments on this clonotype: It is unclear where the CDR3 begins or ends on the DNA, so no DNA is shown, and the CDR3 is as TCRdb lists it. The chain recombines TRBV5-1 with TRBJ2-2; the table's D call, TRBD2, was not checked against the DNA. Germline values: CDR1 SGHRS, CDR2 YFSETQ. The CDR3 is 19 residues long, counting both termini. The CDR3 loop reads CASSLLGPQSGGTGELFFF.

This clonotype was recorded many times. This chain links TRBV5-4 with TRBJ2-7; 9 nucleotides line up with TRBD1. After removal of 0 bases from V and 4 bases from J, the junction contained 5 bases not matched to a gene. The CDR3 length is 15 residues. CDR1 is SGHNT and CDR2 is YYREEE in the germline V gene (reference sequence). CDR3 in amino acids: CASSLGAQGAYEQYF. The CDR3 DNA follows: TGTGCCAGCAGCTTGGGCGCACAGGGGGCGTACGAGCAGTACTTC.

The chain uses TRBV6-2 or TRBV6-3 and TRBJ2-7, with 11 nucleotides matching TRBD2. Unmatched junction bases numbered 10, after V lost 7 bases and J lost 5 bases. Germline assignment: CDR1 MNHEY and CDR2 SVGEGT. This CDR3 has 15 residues. The CDR3 reads CASKSSSGRKNEQYF. CDR3 DNA: TGTGCCAGCAAAAGTTCTAGCGGGAGGAAAAACGAGCAGTACTTC.

The genes are TRBV5-6 and TRBJ2-1, with D perhaps matching TRBD2 (6 bases). V was cut by 2 bases and J by 3 bases, with 18 bases left in between. The length of the CDR3 is 17 residues. Germline assignment: CDR1 SGHDT and CDR2 YYEEEE. DNA for the CDR3: TGTGCCAGCAGCTTTTCCAGTACGGGACTCAACTACAATGAGCAGTTCTTC. It codes for CASSFSSTGLNYNEQFF.

Note on this clonotype: A far larger clone lies a single base away; this is likely a read error. The chain couples TRBV13 to TRBJ2-7, with 11 bases aligning to TRBD2. The CDR3 loop spans 14 amino acids. With 7 bases clipped from V and 7 bases from J, the junction kept 9 bases outside the gene matches. The germline gives CDR1 PRHDT, CDR2 FYEKMQ (reference sequence). CDR3 sequence (DNA): TGTGCCAGCACTTTGGCTAGCGGGAGGAATGAGCAGTACTTC. Protein: CASTLASGRNEQYF.